The rows below give T cell receptor beta chains drawn from one sample of a study of blood T cells in healthy people across ages. Via MiXCR, TCRdb re-called the 5' RACE reads, giving one row per CDR3 protein. The repertoire has a few hundred thousand distinct CDR3 sequences, about half of them found once; the top ten carry 50% to 65%. The sample comprised blood. Every receptor here comes from a man in his fifties or sixties in good health. The CDR3 runs from the conserved cysteine through the conserved F or W. A D gene is named only where the DNA matches it firmly. Size values are once, few and many counts, or a class for expanded clones, and some rows have none.

d_call	clone_size	v_call	j_call	cdr3_nt	cdr3_aa
-	-	TRBV20-1	TRBJ1-6	TGCAGTGCGCCTACGGGCACCGGACCATCCAGCTCCTATAATTCACCCCTCCACTTT	CSAPTGTGPSSSYNSPLHF
TRBD2	-	TRBV24-1	TRBJ2-1	TGTGCCACCAGTGGCCAGAGCGGGAGCTCCTACAATGAGCAGTTCTTC	CATSGQSGSSYNEQFF
-	-	TRBV6-2/TRBV6-3	TRBJ2-5	TGTGCCAGCAGTTACTTCCGGTCCCAAGAGACCCAGTACTTC	CASSYFRSQETQYF
-	-	TRBV4-3	TRBJ1-1	TGCGCCAGCAGCCAAGAAATCGCGTCTGAAGCTTTCTTT	CASSQEIASEAFF
-	-	TRBV4-3	TRBJ2-5	TGCGCCAGCAGCCAAGTGGTAGGGGAGAACAATGAGCAGTACTTC	CASSQVVGENNEQYF
TRBD1	-	TRBV20-1	TRBJ2-7	TGCAGTGCTAGTGCGAGGACAGGGGCTTACGAGCAGTACTTC	CSASARTGAYEQYF
-	-	TRBV6-5	TRBJ1-6	TGTGCCAGCAGACAGAGAGATAATTCACCCCTCCACTTT	CASRQRDNSPLHF
-	-	TRBV2	TRBJ2-5	TGTGCCAGCAGTGAAACAGGAGCTGAAGGAGAGACCCAGTACTTC	CASSETGAEGETQYF
TRBD2	-	TRBV20-1	TRBJ2-1	TGCAGTGCTAGAAGGCGCGGGGGGGGAGTCCAGTTCTTC	CSARRRGGGVQFF
-	few	TRBV2	TRBJ2-5	TGTGCCAGCTACCGAAGCCGGGGTCAGGAGACCCAGTACTTC	CASYRSRGQETQYF
-	-	TRBV24-1	TRBJ1-2	TGTGCCACCAGTGCCCCAGGGCCAAACTATGGCTACACCTTC	CATSAPGPNYGYTF
-	-	TRBV29-1	TRBJ2-7	TGCAGCGTTGAAGGAGGACTGACATCCTACAATGAGCAGTACTTC	CSVEGGLTSYNEQYF
-	few	TRBV7-9	TRBJ1-2	TGTGCCAGCAGCTTACCCAGCTATGGCTACACCTTC	CASSLPSYGYTF
TRBD2	many	TRBV20-1	TRBJ2-7	TGCAGTGCTCTGAGCGGGAAGAAGTACTTC	CSALSGKKYF
-	many	TRBV5-6	TRBJ2-7	TGTGCCAGCAGCTTCCGCTTGGGGGAGTACGAGCAGTACTTC	CASSFRLGEYEQYF
-	-	TRBV7-6	TRBJ2-3	TGTGCCAGCAGCCGTATTGGGGATACGCAGTATTTT	CASSRIGDTQYF
TRBD1	few	TRBV7-9	TRBJ2-7	TGTGCCAGCAGCCCAATGGGACAGGGGGCAAACCACGAGCAGTACTTC	CASSPMGQGANHEQYF
-	-	TRBV28	TRBJ2-1	TGTGCCAGCAGTTTACCCACAGGGTTTAGGGAGAATGAGCAGTTCTTC	CASSLPTGFRENEQFF
-	-	TRBV14	TRBJ2-5	TGTGCCAGCAGTCGATTAACAGCAAGCGCCCAGGAGACCCAGTACTTC	CASSRLTASAQETQYF
TRBD1	-	TRBV6-2/TRBV6-3	TRBJ2-5	TGTGCCAGCAGCTCGGGACAGGGGTTATGGGAGACCCAGTACTTC	CASSSGQGLWETQYF
-	-	TRBV6-1	TRBJ1-1	TGTGCCAGCCGAGTGAAGGACTCCACTGAAGCTTTCTTT	CASRVKDSTEAFF
TRBD2	-	TRBV7-2	TRBJ2-3	TGTGCCAGCAGCTCAACTAGCGGGGGGGCCACAGATACGCAGTATTTT	CASSSTSGGATDTQYF
-	few	TRBV18	TRBJ2-1	TGTGCCAGCTCACCACTCCATGGGGGGGCCTCCTACAATGAGCAGTTCTTC	CASSPLHGGASYNEQFF
-	-	TRBV14	TRBJ2-7	TGTGCCAGCAGCCACTTGCGCGAGCAGTACTTC	CASSHLREQYF
-	once	TRBV20-1	TRBJ2-4	TGCAGTGCTAGGGTAGTAGCCAAAAACATTCAGTACTTC	CSARVVAKNIQYF
-	few	TRBV28	TRBJ2-7	TGTGCCAGCACCCTCGAGGGCCACGAGCAGTACTTC	CASTLEGHEQYF
-	-	TRBV4-3	TRBJ2-3	TGCGCCAGCAGCCAAGGGCCCGGGGGCGCTACGCCCACAGATACGCAGTATTTT	CASSQGPGGATPTDTQYF
-	once	TRBV12-3/TRBV12-4	TRBJ1-2	TGTGCCAGCAGTTTAGGGGCGAATGGCTACACCTTC	CASSLGANGYTF
TRBD1	-	TRBV20-1	TRBJ2-7	TGCAGTGCTAGAGATCCACAGGGGTACGAGCAGTACTTC	CSARDPQGYEQYF
-	many	TRBV30	TRBJ1-2	TGTGCCTGGACTATTGACGCGGGGGGCTACACCTTC	CAWTIDAGGYTF
-	-	TRBV6-5	TRBJ1-2	TGTGCCAGCATCGGCCCAGGAAATAACTATGGCTACACCTTC	CASIGPGNNYGYTF
TRBD2	once	TRBV7-2	TRBJ2-7	TGTGCCAGCAACGCGGGGGGGAGTTACTACAATGAGCAGTACTTC	CASNAGGSYYNEQYF
TRBD1	-	TRBV12-3/TRBV12-4	TRBJ2-7	TGTGCCAGCAGCCTCGGAGGGACAGGGGGGTACGAGCAGTACTTC	CASSLGGTGGYEQYF
-	-	TRBV10-3	TRBJ1-3	TGTGCCATCACCGGTGGGGGCAGGGCCGGAAACACCATATATTTT	CAITGGGRAGNTIYF
TRBD1	-	TRBV9	TRBJ2-1	TGTGCCAGCAGCGGCACAGGGGCAAGAGAGAATGAGCAGTTCTTC	CASSGTGARENEQFF
TRBD2	few	TRBV7-2	TRBJ2-3	TGTGCCAGCAGCTCCCTGCGGGGGAGCTACACAGATACGCAGTATTTT	CASSSLRGSYTDTQYF
TRBD1	few	TRBV6-1	TRBJ2-5	TGTGCCAGCAACGACAGGGGGTGGGAGACCCAGTACTTC	CASNDRGWETQYF
-	-	TRBV12-3/TRBV12-4	TRBJ1-5	TGTGCCAGCAGTTTCCAGGACTGGAATCAGCCCCAGCATTTT	CASSFQDWNQPQHF
-	-	TRBV30	TRBJ2-7	TGTGCCTGGGGCCCACACTCCTACGAGCAGTACTTC	CAWGPHSYEQYF
-	-	TRBV13	TRBJ2-1	TGTGCCAGCAGCTTAAGGATTGGAGAGCAGTTCTTC	CASSLRIGEQFF
-	few	TRBV20-1	TRBJ2-7	TGCAGTGCTAGAGATGCCGGACATGCGGCAAGATCCTACGAGCAGTACTTC	CSARDAGHAARSYEQYF
-	-	TRBV20-1	TRBJ2-3	TGCAGTGCCGGCGATACGCAGTATTTT	CSAGDTQYF
-	-	TRBV29-1	TRBJ2-7	TGCAGCGTTGGTGGCAGGGCTTCCTACGAGCAGTACTTC	CSVGGRASYEQYF
-	-	TRBV10-3	TRBJ2-1	TGTGCCATCAAGGGCGGGGCCCTCGGCTACAATGAGCAGTTCTTC	CAIKGGALGYNEQFF
-	-	TRBV6-2/TRBV6-3	TRBJ1-1	TGTGCCAGCAGGATTACAGGGACGAACACTGAAGCTTTCTTT	CASRITGTNTEAFF
-	-	TRBV28	TRBJ1-1	TGTGCCAGCACCCCGCGGGGCCCGAACACTGAAGCTTTCTTT	CASTPRGPNTEAFF
TRBD1	-	TRBV5-1	TRBJ1-1	TGCGCCAGCAGCGGGGACAGGCTCTTCACTGAAGCTTTCTTT	CASSGDRLFTEAFF
-	-	TRBV12-3/TRBV12-4	TRBJ2-7	TGTGCCAGCAGTCCGTGGAGGGGGCAGGGAAGGTACGAGCAGTACTTC	CASSPWRGQGRYEQYF
-	few	TRBV7-2	TRBJ2-3	TGTGCCAGCAGCCCGTCCCGACTTACAGATACGCAGTATTTT	CASSPSRLTDTQYF
TRBD2	-	TRBV15	TRBJ2-4	TGTGCCACCAGCGAGCAGGTCCCTTGGCGGGAGGTAAAAAACATTCAGTACTTC	CATSEQVPWREVKNIQYF
-	-	TRBV14	TRBJ1-1	TGTGCCAGCAGCCAAGATCTTTTGGGGACTGAAGCTTTCTTT	CASSQDLLGTEAFF
-	-	TRBV7-9	TRBJ2-7	TGTGCCAGCAGCCTAGCCGGTAGGACGCGGGCCTACGAGCAGTACTTC	CASSLAGRTRAYEQYF
-	few	TRBV5-1	TRBJ2-7	TGCGCCAGCAGCTGGTCAACGGGGGCGCAGGGCGAGCAGTACTTC	CASSWSTGAQGEQYF
TRBD2	-	TRBV20-1	TRBJ2-1	TGCAGTGCTGGACTAGCGGACTACAATGAGCAGTTCTTC	CSAGLADYNEQFF